These 28 T cell receptor beta chains came from one sample sequenced in a study of tumor-infiltrating lymphocytes in primary liver carcinoma. Alongside blood RNA obtained from unsorted whole blood, germline DNA was also extracted. The authors made TCR beta cDNA from around 500 ng total RNA with a constant-region primer. Nested multiplex PCR, run for three rounds with slightly modified ARM-PCR, yielded TCR beta libraries. The first two PCR rounds used TRBV1-TRBV30 forward primers with a C-beta reverse primer, nine to eleven cycles each. TCRdb re-derived calls from the multiplex PCR reads in MiXCR, one entry per CDR3 protein. The sample consists of approximately 340,000 distinct CDR3 sequences, less than 70% of them appearing once. Sequencing input: peripheral blood. The receptors derive from a man aged 35 to 55 with primary liver carcinoma and hepatitis B virus infection.

The genes are TRBV6-1 and TRBJ2-7, with 7 bases fitting TRBD2. The CDR3 has 17 amino acids. After removal of 6 bases from V and 2 bases from J, the junction contained 16 bases not matched to a gene. Germline V gene sequence: CDR1 MNHNS, CDR2 SASEGT. This chain's CDR3 is CASRWRLAGGPPYEQYF. In nucleotides, the CDR3 is TGTGCCAGCAGATGGCGACTAGCAGGAGGACCCCCCTACGAGCAGTACTTC.

The chain carries TRBV11-3 and TRBJ2-2, with unresolved D. From germline, CDR1 is SGHNT and CDR2 YENEEA. The CDR3 spans 13 residues. The V end was cut by 5 bases, the J end by 10 bases, with 14 bases between. Here the CDR3 reads CASSIISSVELFF. CDR3 in DNA: TGTGCCAGCAGCATCATCAGCTCCGTGGAGCTGTTTTTT. The full variable domain, completed using reference TRBV11-3 and TRBJ2-2, is EAGVVQSPRYKIIEKKQPVAFWCNPISGHNTLYWYLQNLGQGPELLIRYENEEAVDDSQLPKDRFSAERLKGVDSTLKIQPAELGDSAVYLCASSIISSVELFFGEGSRLTVL.

Remarks on this clonotype: A much larger clone differs by one base, so this may be a read error. V usage is TRBV5-1 and J usage is TRBJ2-5; a possible D gene is TRBD1 (7 bases). V dropped 4 bases and J dropped 1 base, with 14 bases sitting between them. The CDR3 extends over 15 amino acids. Germline CDR1 reads SGHRS; CDR2 reads YFSETQ. CDR3 residues: CASSVSGGPQETQYF. The CDR3 DNA reads TGCGCCAGCAGCGTTTCAGGGGGGCCCCAAGAGACCCAGTACTTC.

This clonotype appeared many times. CDR3 amino acids: CASSLLQGRTEAFF. In DNA form, the CDR3 reads TGTGCCAGCAGCCTGCTACAGGGACGCACTGAAGCTTTCTTT. The V and J genes are TRBV5-6 and TRBJ1-1; possibly TRBD1 for D (6 bases). From germline, CDR1 is SGHDT and CDR2 YYEEEE. Deletions cut 4 bases from V and 4 bases from J, with 14 bases between. This CDR3 is 14 amino acids long.

There are a few counts of this clonotype. The J gene is TRBJ1-1, the V gene TRBV5-1; no reliable D call. The V end lost 4 bases, the J end lost 3 bases, and 13 bases lay between the germline ends. Looked up from germline, CDR1 is SGHRS and CDR2 is YFSETQ. The CDR3 covers 14 residues. Written as DNA, the CDR3 is TGCGCCAGCAGCGTCGAAGGGTATGACACTGAAGCTTTCTTT. Encoded protein: CASSVEGYDTEAFF.

This clonotype has a count of ten or more. A single base separates this from a much larger clone, so it may be a read error. The chain recombines TRBV11-3 with TRBJ2-2; TRBD2 matches 9 bases. Germline V gene lookup returns CDR1 SGHNT and CDR2 YENEEA. The CDR3 is made up of 16 amino acids. In DNA, the CDR3 is TGTGCCAGCAGCTTAGTAGCGGGAGTGAACACCCGGGAGCTGTTTTTT. It is translated as CASSLVAGVNTRELFF.

The genes are TRBV29-1 and TRBJ1-1; perhaps TRBD1 as D (5 bases). Germline V gene lookup returns CDR1 SQVTM and CDR2 ANQGSEA. The CDR3 is 14 amino acids. The CDR3 spells CGTSLGRMNTEAFF. CDR3 bases: TGCGGCACCTCGTTGGGACGCATGAACACTGAAGCTTTCTTT.

This clonotype was seen more than once but under ten times. A read error may explain this, as a much larger clone is one base away. This sequence joins TRBV29-1 and TRBJ2-2, with D maybe TRBD2 (5 bases). Germline assignment: CDR1 SQVTM and CDR2 ANQGSEA. The V and J ends lost 5 bases and 4 bases respectively, with 17 bases between them. There are 15 residues in the CDR3. CDR3 bases: TGCAGCGTTCGGACTCTAGTGGGTGCCACCGGGGAGCTGTTTTTT. This translates into CSVRTLVGATGELFF.

A note on this clonotype: At one end the junction does not follow the germline gene, possibly because of a read error. The chain has TRBV29-1 and TRBJ2-1, with 11 positions matching TRBD2. The CDR3 is 18 amino acids. Looked up from germline, CDR1 is SQVTM and CDR2 is ANQGSEA. The CDR3 DNA reads TGCAGCTTTGAATCCGGGAATAGCGGGAGGGGCGCCTACAATGAGCAGTTCTTC. This translates into CSFESGNSGRGAYNEQFF.

The chain carries TRBV5-1 and TRBJ2-7; D may be TRBD1 (6 bases). The CDR3 is made up of 14 amino acids. V was shortened by 5 bases and J by 2 bases, with 14 bases between the two germline ends. From germline, CDR1 is SGHRS and CDR2 YFSETQ. The CDR3, as DNA: TGCGCCAGCAGTCATGGGGGCGATACCTACGAGCAGTACTTC. Its protein product is CASSHGGDTYEQYF.

Of note for this clonotype: A much larger clone lies one base from this, so it may be a read error. V and J are TRBV10-3 and TRBJ1-2; TRBD1 agrees at 9 bases. This CDR3 comprises 14 residues. Germline loops: CDR1 ENHRY, CDR2 SYGVKD. CDR3 region: CAISGTGDNYVYTF. The CDR3 DNA sequence: TGTGCCATCAGTGGGACAGGGGATAACTATGTCTACACCTTC.

This clonotype was recorded at least ten times. The gene calls are TRBV4-1 and TRBJ2-7, with D perhaps assigned TRBD1 or TRBD2 (5 bases each). V was clipped by 2 bases and J by 3 bases, with 14 bases between them. The CDR3 has 15 residues. Germline CDR1 and CDR2: MGHRA and YSYEKL. CDR3 in amino acids: CASSQPAWGNYEQYF. DNA for the CDR3: TGCGCCAGCAGCCAACCTGCCTGGGGGAACTACGAGCAGTACTTC.

The chain recombines TRBV5-1 with TRBJ2-3; D ambiguous. This CDR3 spans 14 amino acids. Trimming took off 0 bases at V and 8 bases at J, with 13 bases between the two ends. The germline gives CDR1 SGHRS, CDR2 YFSETQ. The CDR3 sequence is CASSLDGTFGTQYF. Written as DNA, the CDR3 is TGCGCCAGCAGCTTGGATGGTACATTCGGTACGCAGTATTTT.

This chain uses TRBV28 with TRBJ2-3; the D is unclear. Trimming left V 5 bases short and J 4 bases short, with 7 bases between. In germline, CDR1 is MDHEN, CDR2 SYDVKM. The CDR3 spans 12 residues. CDR3 in amino acids: CASSKWADTQYF. CDR3 nucleotides: TGTGCCAGCAGTAAGTGGGCAGATACGCAGTATTTT.

About this clonotype itself: Given a much more abundant clone one base away, this may be a read error. The gene calls are TRBV11-2 and TRBJ2-3; a possible D gene is TRBD1 (5 bases). In germline, CDR1 is SGHAT, CDR2 FQNNGV. The CDR3 is 17 amino acids. This CDR3 is CASSILRQTPGIDTRYF. The CDR3 DNA sequence: TGTGCCAGCAGCATTCTTCGACAGACCCCAGGGATAGATACGCGGTATTTT. The full variable domain, in which reference TRBV11-2 and TRBJ2-3 provide the parts outside the CDR3, is EAGVAQSPRYKIIEKRQSVAFWCNPISGHATLYWYQQILGQGPKLLIQFQNNGVVDDSQLPKDRFSAERLKGVDSTLKIQPAKLEDSAVYLCASSILRQTPGIDTRYFGPGTRLTVL.

Many counts were recorded for this clonotype. This chain connects TRBV6-1 to TRBJ1-1, with D tentatively TRBD1 (5 bases). This CDR3 spans 13 amino acids. CDR1 and CDR2 from the germline V gene are MNHNS and SASEGT. Trimming removed 1 base at V and 3 bases at J, with 6 bases between. The CDR3 nucleotides are TGTGCCAGCAGTGAAGGACAGTACACTGAAGCTTTCTTT. Residues: CASSEGQYTEAFF.

As to this clonotype: Here the CDR3 omits its conserved ending phenylalanine or tryptophan, so a read error is the likely source. The genes are TRBV6-2 or TRBV6-3 and TRBJ2-3; 12 bases are shared with TRBD2. The germline CDR1 and CDR2 sequences are MNHEY and SVGEGT. The CDR3 is 16 amino acids. V shed 5 bases, J shed 4 bases, and the junction held 7 bases outside the gene matches. The CDR3 nucleotides read TGTGCCAGCAGTAACGTACTAGCGGGAGGCGCAGATACGCAGTATTCT. It yields the protein CASSNVLAGGADTQYS.

This clonotype was seen more than once but under ten times. The J gene is TRBJ2-7, the V gene TRBV6-1, with 8 bases lining up with TRBD1. Trimming removed 2 bases from V and 4 bases from J; junction bases left unmatched: 4. The CDR3 runs to 14 residues. Germline V lookup: CDR1 MNHNS, CDR2 SASEGT. The CDR3 DNA follows: TGTGCCAGCAGTGAACCGGACAGGGTTTACGAGCAGTACTTC. It encodes CASSEPDRVYEQYF.

Ten or more counts support this clonotype. The chain has TRBV6-5 and TRBJ2-7; the D call may be TRBD1 or TRBD2 (6 bases each). The CDR3 has 12 residues. Germline V CDR1 and CDR2: MNHEY, SVGAGI. V lost 6 bases and J 3 bases, leaving 9 bases between the germline ends. The CDR3 nucleotides are TGTGCCAGCAGCAAGGGGGGCTACGAGCAGTACTTC. The encoded protein is CASSKGGYEQYF.

The chain links TRBV11-2 to TRBJ2-7; TRBD2 matches 8 bases. This CDR3 region has 17 residues. Germline loops: CDR1 SGHAT, CDR2 FQNNGV. With 5 bases clipped from V and 6 bases from J, the junction kept 18 bases outside the gene matches. The CDR3 sequence: CASSQTPGGGKETEQYF. The CDR3 DNA sequence: TGTGCCAGCAGCCAAACTCCTGGCGGGGGGAAAGAGACCGAGCAGTACTTC.

Turning to this clonotype: This sequence may be a read error, since a much larger clone differs from it by one base. The CDR3, as DNA: TGCGCCAGCAGCCAAGAGTTCTGGTCTGGAAACACCATATATTTT. The encoded protein is CASSQEFWSGNTIYF. This chain links TRBV4-3 with TRBJ1-3; D remains ambiguous. V was shortened by 0 bases and J by 1 base, with 7 bases between the two germline ends. Germline CDR1 and CDR2: LGHNA and YSLEER. The CDR3 has 15 amino acids.

Points on this clonotype: A much larger clone differs from this one at a single base, so this may be a read error. The chain links TRBV14 to TRBJ2-1; 11 positions match TRBD2. This CDR3 contains 16 residues. Germline trimming cut 10 bases from V and 8 bases from J; bases unmatched to any gene: 16. CDR1 and CDR2 from the germline V gene are SGHDN and FVKESK. The CDR3: CATSQLSGRDSDEQFF. DNA of the CDR3: TGTGCCACCAGTCAGCTTAGCGGGAGGGATTCTGATGAGCAGTTCTTC.

A word on this clonotype: A much larger clone lies a single base off, so this may be a read error. This CDR3 is CSAEGPESYDQYF. In nucleotides, the CDR3 is TGCAGCGCAGAGGGGCCAGAGTCCTACGATCAGTACTTC. The chain has TRBV29-1 and TRBJ2-7; D may be TRBD1 or TRBD2 (5 bases each). Germline V lookup: CDR1 SQVTM, CDR2 ANQGSEA. CDR3 length: 13 residues.

The chain carries TRBV7-9 and TRBJ2-7; TRBD1 agrees at 11 bases. With 3 bases clipped from V and 6 bases from J, the junction kept 7 bases outside the gene matches. Germline V gene data show CDR1 as SEHNR and CDR2 as FQNEAQ (reference sequence). The CDR3 has 15 amino acids. Here the CDR3 DNA reads TGTGCCAGCAGCTTTTCCGGGACAGGGGGAGGCGAGCAGTACTTC. This translates into CASSFSGTGGGEQYF.

This clonotype was observed at least ten times. The rearrangement joins TRBV6-2 or TRBV6-3 to TRBJ2-5, with 9 bases lining up with TRBD1. The CDR3 runs to 15 residues. The germline gives CDR1 MNHEY, CDR2 SVGEGT. V was clipped by 6 bases and J by 4 bases; unmatched bases: 9. The CDR3 here is CASRLRTGAGETQYF. CDR3 bases: TGTGCCAGCAGACTTCGGACAGGGGCCGGAGAGACCCAGTACTTC.

With respect to this clonotype: A much larger clonotype is one base distant, so this may be a read error. The chain couples TRBV6-5 to TRBJ1-2; tentatively, D is TRBD1 (6 bases). CDR1 MNHEY and CDR2 SVGAGI come from the germline V gene. This CDR3 is built from 14 residues. The CDR3 DNA reads as TGTGACAGCAGTCAGGGGTTCGGGAACTATGGCTACACCTTC. Its protein product is CDSSQGFGNYGYTF.

This clonotype occurred once. This may come from a read error, since a much larger clone is one base off. This chain connects TRBV6-5 to TRBJ2-1, with 9 bases aligning to TRBD2. In germline, CDR1 is MNHEY, CDR2 SVGAGI. This CDR3 comprises 15 residues. DNA of the CDR3: TGTGCCAGCACCGGTAGCGGGAGAGGCTACAATGAGCAGTCCTTC. It encodes CASTGSGRGYNEQSF.

Remarks on this clonotype: This sequence may be a read error, since a much larger clone differs from it by one base. This chain connects TRBV6-1 to TRBJ2-3; TRBD2 matches at 12 bases. The germline V gene has CDR1 MNHNS and CDR2 SASEGT. This CDR3 region has 17 residues. CDR3 bases: TGTGCCGGCAGTGAGGGCCGGACTAGCGGGACGACAGATACGCAGTATTTT. It is translated as CAGSEGRTSGTTDTQYF.